The 25 T cell receptor beta chains given below trace back to one sample, sequenced in a study of T-cell memory formation after mild COVID-19. TCRdb called the 5' RACE reads again in MiXCR, with one record for every CDR3 protein. This sample yields about 600,000 distinct CDR3 sequences, of which roughly a fifth are seen a single time; 7% to 9% belongs to the top ten. Input material: PBMCs or a T cell subset sorted from them (not recorded which). These receptors were obtained from an adult woman who had mild COVID-19 (a few samples of this study predate the infection). Cell type and time point are not known.

This clonotype occurred a few times. The V gene is TRBV4-3, the J gene TRBJ1-5; no reliable D call. The germline CDR1 and CDR2 sequences are LGHNA and YSLEER. CDR3 length: 15 amino acids. The V end was cut by 1 base, the J end by 1 base, with 8 bases between. CDR3 protein: CASSQVVGSNQPQHF. As DNA, the CDR3 is TGCGCCAGCAGCCAAGTTGTCGGGAGCAATCAGCCCCAGCATTTT.

The CDR3: CSARAPSAYEQYF. The DNA for the CDR3 is TGCAGTGCCAGGGCACCCTCGGCCTACGAGCAGTACTTC. This sequence joins TRBV20-1 and TRBJ2-7, with D perhaps matching TRBD1 (5 bases). The germline V gene encodes CDR1 DFQATT and CDR2 SNEGSKA (reference sequence). Trimming took 6 bases from V and 2 from J, leaving 14 bases between them. CDR3 length equals 13 residues.

The V gene is TRBV7-3, the J gene TRBJ2-2, with D possibly being TRBD1 (5 bases). CDR3 size: 14 residues. V gave up 2 bases and J gave up 4 bases, with 8 bases separating them. Germline V CDR1 and CDR2: SGHTA, FQGTGA. The CDR3 is CASSLGAPTGELFF. The DNA of the CDR3 is TGTGCCAGCAGCTTAGGGGCACCCACCGGGGAGCTGTTTTTT.

In its sample, this clonotype was seen a few times. The chain employs TRBV5-1 and TRBJ1-2; D is unresolved. V was pared by 4 bases and J by 4 bases, with 17 bases between. CDR3 length: 15 amino acids. Germline V gene lookup returns CDR1 SGHRS and CDR2 YFSETQ. The CDR3 coding sequence is TGCGCCAGCAGCCCCGCCCCGACCGACTCCTATGGCTACACCTTC. Protein sequence: CASSPAPTDSYGYTF.

This clonotype was recorded many times. The genes are TRBV2 and TRBJ2-3; D may match TRBD1 or TRBD2 (5 bases each). Germline V gene data show CDR1 as SNHLY and CDR2 as FYNNEI. Trimming shortened V by 6 bases and J by 0 bases, and 13 bases separated the two germline ends. The CDR3 sequence is 15 residues long. CDR3 in amino acids: CASSAGTASTDTQYF. The CDR3 coding sequence is TGTGCCAGCAGCGCCGGGACGGCTAGCACAGATACGCAGTATTTT.

The V call is TRBV19, the J call TRBJ2-7; TRBD1 matches at 8 bases. CDR1 is LNHDA and CDR2 is SQIVND in the germline V gene (reference sequence). Unmatched junction bases numbered 6, after V lost 10 bases and J lost 1 base. This CDR3 is 13 amino acids long. The CDR3 DNA reads as TGTGCCAACCCGACAGGGGCTTCCTACGAGCAGTACTTC. This gives the protein CANPTGASYEQYF. The variable domain in full, with the rest retrieved from reference TRBV19 and TRBJ2-7, is DGGITQSPKYLFRKEGQNVTLSCEQNLNHDAMYWYRQDPGQGLRLIYYSQIVNDFQKGDIAEGYSVSREKKESFPLTVTSAQKNPTAFYLCANPTGASYEQYFGPGTRLTVT.

The chain links TRBV4-3 to TRBJ1-2; possible D gene TRBD1, 5 bases. The length of the CDR3 is 15 residues. The germline gives CDR1 LGHNA, CDR2 YSLEER. Trimming pared 1 base from V and 4 bases from J, leaving 13 bases between. The DNA for the CDR3 is TGCGCCAGCAGCCAAGTGTCGACAGAGATCTATGGCTACACCTTC. It encodes CASSQVSTEIYGYTF.

V is TRBV7-9 and J is TRBJ1-2, with D hard to call. The CDR3 loop spans 14 amino acids. CDR1 SEHNR and CDR2 FQNEAQ come from the germline V gene (reference sequence). The V gene lost 5 bases and the J gene lost 2 bases, with 12 bases spanning the gap. DNA for the CDR3: TGTGCCAGCAGCGGAGGGTCTCGAAACTATGGCTACACCTTC. This encodes CASSGGSRNYGYTF.

The chain links TRBV7-9 to TRBJ2-2, with D unclear. The CDR3 extends over 12 amino acids. CDR1 and CDR2 (germline): SEHNR, FQNEAQ (reference sequence). Trimming left V 5 bases short and J 6 bases short, with 7 bases between. The DNA for the CDR3 is TGTGCCAGCAGCCCTATACCCGGGGAGCTGTTTTTT. This gives the protein CASSPIPGELFF.

The chain combines TRBV29-1 with TRBJ2-5, with 12 bases aligning to TRBD2. V gave up 5 bases and J gave up 5 bases; unmatched junction bases: 9. Germline CDR1 and CDR2: SQVTM and ANQGSEA. This CDR3 has 15 amino acids. CDR3 coding DNA: TGCAGCGTTAGGCTAGCGGGAGGGCCTAAGGAGACCCAGTACTTC. Translation gives CSVRLAGGPKETQYF.

The V call is TRBV25-1, the J call TRBJ1-5, with D possibly matching TRBD1 (6 bases). Germline CDR1 reads MGHDK; CDR2 reads SYGVNS. Trimming removed 6 bases from V and 5 bases from J, with 14 bases in between. The CDR3 is 14 residues long. CDR3 amino acids: CASRQAGVDQPQHF. The CDR3 nucleotides are TGTGCCAGCAGGCAGGCAGGGGTGGATCAGCCCCAGCATTTT.

V gene TRBV15 combines with J gene TRBJ2-5; 7 bases agree with TRBD1. This CDR3 is 14 amino acids long. Trimming removed 8 bases from V and 6 bases from J; junction bases left unmatched: 12. The germline gives CDR1 LNHNV, CDR2 YYDKDF (reference sequence). CDR3 sequence reads: CATREQGNVKTQYF. CDR3 in DNA: TGTGCCACCCGGGAACAGGGGAATGTAAAGACCCAGTACTTC. The variable domain in full, with the rest retrieved from reference TRBV15 and TRBJ2-5, is DAMVIQNPRYQVTQFGKPVTLSCSQTLNHNVMYWYQQKSSQAPKLLFHYYDKDFNNEADTPDNFQSRRPNTSFCFLDIRSPGLGDTAMYLCATREQGNVKTQYFGPGTRLLVL.

About this clonotype: This may come from a read error, since a much larger clone is one base off. V and J are TRBV20-1 and TRBJ2-3; 7 positions agree with TRBD1. Losses at the gene ends were 5 bases for V and 6 bases for J; bases not matched to a gene: 26. CDR1 DFQATT and CDR2 SNEGSKA come from the germline V gene (reference sequence). CDR3 size: 19 residues. The CDR3 DNA sequence: TGCAGTGCTTACCCTGAGGGGATAGACAGGGAAGTTGGTAGGGATACGCAGTATTTT. This gives the protein CSAYPEGIDREVGRDTQYF.

This clonotype was seen a handful of times. V gene TRBV12-3 or TRBV12-4 combines with J gene TRBJ1-1; no definite D call. There are 14 residues in the CDR3. V lost 1 base to trimming and J lost 4 bases, with 10 bases between them. This CDR3 is CASSLGGSFTEAFF. CDR3 sequence (DNA): TGTGCCAGCAGTTTAGGGGGAAGTTTCACTGAAGCTTTCTTT.

This clonotype was picked up a small number of times. The chain combines TRBV29-1 with TRBJ2-1, with D possibly matching TRBD2 (5 bases). Germline CDR1 reads SQVTM; CDR2 reads ANQGSEA. The CDR3 spans 14 residues. The V gene lost 4 bases and the J gene lost 6 bases, with 16 bases spanning the gap. CDR3 nucleotide sequence: TGCAGCGTTGGGACTTTTACCCCTGTCAATGAGCAGTTCTTC. The encoded protein is CSVGTFTPVNEQFF.

In its sample, this clonotype was seen a few times. The genes are TRBV27 and TRBJ1-2, with D perhaps TRBD1 (6 bases). CDR1 is MNHEY and CDR2 is SMNVEV in the germline V gene (reference sequence). The CDR3 spans 14 residues. V was pared by 6 bases and J by 8 bases, with 19 bases between. CDR3 in DNA: TGTGCCAGCAGCCGGCGGGGAGGGGGTAGAGGCTACACCTTC. Residues: CASSRRGGGRGYTF.

This clonotype occurred a few times. J is TRBJ2-7 and V is TRBV30; no firm D call. Deletions cut 4 bases from V and 1 base from J, with 11 bases between. Germline V lookup: CDR1 GTSNPN, CDR2 SVGIG (reference sequence). The CDR3 is 13 amino acids. The CDR3 spells CAWTSSASYEQYF. CDR3 sequence (DNA): TGTGCCTGGACTTCAAGCGCTTCCTACGAGCAGTACTTC.

This clonotype was detected a few times. The rearrangement links TRBV29-1 to TRBJ1-1, with D maybe TRBD1 (5 bases). V lost 5 bases and J lost 1, with 11 bases in between. There are 13 residues in the CDR3. Germline V CDR1 and CDR2: SQVTM, ANQGSEA. This CDR3 reads CSVPQRGNTEAFF. CDR3 DNA: TGCAGCGTTCCTCAAAGGGGGAACACTGAAGCTTTCTTT.

This clonotype was detected only a few times. The chain links TRBV7-9 to TRBJ2-1; D is unclear. CDR1 and CDR2 from the germline V gene are SEHNR and FQNEAQ (reference sequence). V was shortened by 5 bases and J by 8 bases, with 13 bases between the two germline ends. The CDR3 extends over 13 amino acids. The CDR3: CASSPRDRDEQFF. For the CDR3, the DNA is TGTGCCAGCAGCCCAAGAGATCGGGATGAGCAGTTCTTC.

This clonotype was picked up a small number of times. The chain recombines TRBV9 with TRBJ1-5; TRBD1 matches at 7 bases. Germline lookup yields CDR1 SGDLS and CDR2 YYNGEE. V trimming: 4 bases; J trimming: 6 bases; junction bases outside the gene matches: 7. This CDR3 spans 14 amino acids. The CDR3 protein is CASSPTGTVQPQHF. The CDR3 region has the DNA TGTGCCAGCAGCCCCACAGGGACAGTTCAGCCCCAGCATTTT.

This clonotype has just a few counts. The chain combines TRBV7-8 with TRBJ2-1; TRBD2 matches at 9 bases. With 1 base clipped from V and 3 bases from J, the junction kept 7 bases outside the gene matches. In germline, CDR1 is SGHVS, CDR2 FQNEAQ. The CDR3 totals 17 residues. CDR3 sequence: CASSLEERGANYNEQFF. The CDR3 coding sequence is TGTGCCAGCAGCTTAGAGGAGCGGGGGGCCAACTACAATGAGCAGTTCTTC.

Only a few counts were recorded for this clonotype. This rearrangement joins TRBV3-1 to TRBJ2-7; TRBD2 is a possible D gene (5 bases). The ends were cut back, 0 bases at V and 0 bases at J, with 9 bases in the middle. CDR1 LGHDT and CDR2 YNNKEL come from the germline V gene (reference sequence). CDR3 length equals 15 residues. The DNA for the CDR3 is TGTGCCAGCAGCCAAGACCTCCGGGACTCCTACGAGCAGTACTTC. This translates into CASSQDLRDSYEQYF.

This clonotype has just a few counts. This chain uses TRBV27 with TRBJ2-3; TRBD2 agrees at 8 bases. CDR1 is MNHEY and CDR2 is SMNVEV in the germline V gene (reference sequence). V trimming: 4 bases; J trimming: 1 base; junction bases outside the gene matches: 4. The CDR3 has 15 residues. In nucleotides, the CDR3 is TGTGCCAGCAGTTCCCCGGGACTAGGCACAGATACGCAGTATTTT. Protein sequence: CASSSPGLGTDTQYF.

The V call is TRBV3-1, the J call TRBJ1-1; D gene ambiguous. CDR3 length: 16 residues. V was trimmed by 0 bases and J by 4 bases, leaving 15 bases between them. Per germline, CDR1 LGHDT and CDR2 YNNKEL (reference sequence). Here the CDR3 reads CASSQDTSISPTEAFF. CDR3 sequence (DNA): TGTGCCAGCAGCCAAGATACAAGCATTAGCCCCACTGAAGCTTTCTTT.

The rearrangement links TRBV20-1 to TRBJ2-5; 9 nucleotides agree with TRBD2. J gave up 0 bases and V 1 base, and 6 bases lay outside the gene matches. The CDR3 is made up of 16 amino acids. Germline CDR1 is DFQATT and CDR2 is SNEGSKA (reference sequence). The CDR3 DNA is TGCAGTGCTAGAGGCCTAGCGGGGCTGTACCAAGAGACCCAGTACTTC. It is translated as CSARGLAGLYQETQYF.